This TCR beta chain was sequenced during a study of T-cell reconstitution after alpha-beta-depleted transplantation in children. At least ten counts were recorded for this clonotype. Unique molecular identifiers were used in preparing the TCRbeta library. TCRdb re-analysed the PCR reads in MiXCR, keeping a single row per CDR3 protein. The sample includes 200,000 to 250,000 distinct CDR3 sequences, around 13% of them seen just once. The germline V gene has CDR1 DFQATT and CDR2 SNEGSKA (reference sequence). Trimming took 6 bases from V and 7 from J; bases not matched to a gene: 12. The CDR3 is 15 residues long.

The source was PBMCs from the stem cell graft donor, collected from the stem cell graft. The clonotype was recovered from a human donor who donated a stem cell graft to a child with acute lymphoblastic leukemia. V gene TRBV20-1 combines with J gene TRBJ2-1, with 10 bases lining up with TRBD2. The CDR3 bases are TGCAGTGCCGACCCGTTAGCGGGGGGAGGGAATGAGCAGTTCTTC. As protein: CSADPLAGGGNEQFF.